These T cell receptor beta chains were read from a single sample in a study of blood T cell repertoires in COVID-19. The table came from immunoSEQ multiplex PCR; TCRdb's copy has only in-frame clones and leaves some out. The table lists some 120,000 clones, approximately 74% of them singletons, with about 5.5% in the top ten. The source material was peripheral blood. These receptors came from an elderly man with COVID-19, enrolled during active disease. Each CDR3 is given with its conserved first and last residue. The D gene is left open where the match is weak. Clone size is not always given. Where it is, it says once, few, many or a class for expanded clones.

V gene	D gene	clone size	J gene	CDR3 DNA	CDR3 protein
TRBV27	TRBD1	NA	TRBJ1-5	TGTGCCAGCAGTTTATGGGGGACAGGGGGTACCAATCAGCCCCAGCATTTT	CASSLWGTGGTNQPQHF
TRBV25-1	NA	NA	TRBJ1-1	TGTGCCAGCAGTACACAGGGCAAAGGGGAAGCTTTCTTT	CASSTQGKGEAFF
TRBV5-1	NA	NA	TRBJ1-4	TGCGCCAGCAGCTTGGGGAGACCGGAGGTTGGGGAAAAACTGTTTTTT	CASSLGRPEVGEKLFF
TRBV10-1	NA	NA	TRBJ2-5	TGCGCCAGCAGTGAGTCAGGCGGGGCCGGAGAGACCCAGTACTTC	CASSESGGAGETQYF
TRBV7-8	TRBD2	NA	TRBJ2-3	TGTGCCAGCAGCGCCCGCCCGGGACTAGGAATGAGGACGCAGTATTTT	CASSARPGLGMRTQYF
TRBV6-5	NA	NA	TRBJ2-3	TGTGCCAGCAGGGGGACTCCCCCCGCGCAGTATTTT	CASRGTPPAQYF
TRBV9	TRBD1	NA	TRBJ1-2	TGTGCCAGCAGCGTCAACAGGGGTTGGGGCTACACCTTC	CASSVNRGWGYTF
TRBV5-4	TRBD2	NA	TRBJ2-7	TGTGCCAGCAGCCCCCGGACTAGCGGAAGCTCCTACGAGCAGTACTTC	CASSPRTSGSSYEQYF
TRBV19	NA	few	TRBJ2-7	TGTGCCAGTAGCTTCGACAGGAGCTACGAGCAGTACTTC	CASSFDRSYEQYF
TRBV11-2	TRBD1	NA	TRBJ1-5	TGTGCCAGCAGCCCGACAGGGGGCAATCAGCCCCAGCATTTT	CASSPTGGNQPQHF
TRBV21-1	NA	NA	TRBJ2-2	TGTGCCAGCAGTAAAACAGGGGGCAAAATCAGGGCGGGGTTGTTGTTTTTT	CASSKTGGKIRAGLLFF
TRBV5-1	TRBD1	NA	TRBJ1-4	TGCGCCAGCAGCTTGGGGACAGGGGGCACCAACTATAATGAAAAACTGTTTTTT	CASSLGTGGTNYNEKLFF
TRBV5-6	NA	NA	TRBJ1-2	TGTGCCAGCAGAATCAGGGGCACCTATGGCTACACCTTC	CASRIRGTYGYTF